The rows below give T cell receptor beta chains drawn from one sample of a study of Tregs in tolerant kidney transplant recipients. Profiling relied on immunoSEQ multiplex PCR, and the TCRdb table lists in-frame clones only, not all of them. The table lists approximately 100,000 clones, roughly 93% of them singletons. Here the sequenced sample was CD4+ T cells from blood, taken before the transplant. Every receptor here comes from a human donor who received a combined kidney and bone marrow transplant. The CDR3 runs from the conserved cysteine through the conserved F or W. A D gene is named only where the DNA matches it firmly. Part of the rows lack a size; the others show once, few, many or a class for expanded clones.

J: TRBJ2-7; D: TRBD1; size: -; V: TRBV30; CDR3: CACLRQGIIDEQYF; DNA: TGTGCTTGCCTTAGACAGGGAATAATCGACGAGCAGTACTTC
J: TRBJ2-2; D: TRBD1; size: -; V: TRBV9; CDR3: CASSPQTGGDTGELFF; DNA: TGTGCCAGCAGCCCCCAGACAGGGGGGGACACCGGGGAGCTGTTTTTT
J: TRBJ2-7; D: TRBD2; size: few; V: TRBV7-3; CDR3: CASSQTSGSSYEQYF; DNA: TGTGCCAGCAGCCAGACGAGCGGGAGTTCCTACGAGCAGTACTTC
J: TRBJ2-2; D: -; size: -; V: TRBV7-2; CDR3: CASSLAIEAGELFF; DNA: TGTGCCAGCAGCTTAGCAATTGAGGCCGGGGAGCTGTTTTTT
J: TRBJ2-3; D: TRBD2; size: -; V: TRBV2; CDR3: CASIQLARAYTDTQYF; DNA: TGTGCCAGCATTCAACTAGCGAGGGCTTACACAGATACGCAGTATTTT
J: TRBJ1-2; D: -; size: few; V: TRBV5-5; CDR3: CASSLELGATF; DNA: TGTGCCAGCAGCTTGGAGCTTGGAGCCACCTTC
J: TRBJ1-2; D: -; size: -; V: TRBV11-3; CDR3: CASGRGDYGYTF; DNA: TGTGCCAGCGGCAGGGGCGACTATGGCTACACCTTC
J: TRBJ2-1; D: TRBD1; size: -; V: TRBV5-4; CDR3: CASSLRQGSYNEQFF; DNA: TGTGCCAGCAGCTTAAGACAGGGCTCCTACAATGAGCAGTTCTTC
J: TRBJ1-5; D: -; size: -; V: TRBV2; CDR3: CASSDYRSNQPQHF; DNA: TGTGCCAGCAGTGATTACAGGAGCAATCAGCCCCAGCATTTT
J: TRBJ2-1; D: TRBD2; size: -; V: TRBV30; CDR3: CAWKPRLAEEQFF; DNA: TGTGCCTGGAAACCCCGACTAGCTGAGGAGCAGTTCTTC
J: TRBJ1-1; D: TRBD1; size: once; V: TRBV28; CDR3: CASSIRGRTEAFF; DNA: TGTGCCAGCAGTATCAGGGGGCGGACTGAAGCTTTCTTT
J: TRBJ1-2; D: -; size: -; V: TRBV11-1; CDR3: CASSVLRDYGYTF; DNA: TGTGCCAGCAGCGTCCTCAGGGACTATGGCTACACCTTC
J: TRBJ1-1; D: -; size: -; V: TRBV18; CDR3: CASSESANTEAFF; DNA: TGTGCCAGCTCAGAGAGCGCTAACACTGAAGCTTTCTTT
J: TRBJ2-1; D: -; size: -; V: TRBV30; CDR3: CAWSVGLAQFF; DNA: TGTGCCTGGAGTGTGGGACTCGCGCAGTTCTTC
J: TRBJ2-7; D: -; size: -; V: TRBV4-1; CDR3: CASSQTQRQAPYEQYF; DNA: TGCGCCAGCAGCCAAACCCAGCGACAGGCACCCTACGAGCAGTACTTC
J: TRBJ1-4; D: -; size: -; V: TRBV4-3; CDR3: CASSQDGRGEEKLFF; DNA: TGCGCCAGCAGCCAAGACGGTCGGGGGGAGGAAAAACTGTTTTTT
J: TRBJ1-6; D: -; size: once; V: TRBV6-5; CDR3: CASSYSGQRRDSPLHF; DNA: TGTGCCAGCAGTTACTCAGGACAGCGAAGGGACTCACCCCTCCACTTT
J: TRBJ2-7; D: -; size: -; V: TRBV5-4; CDR3: CASRSIRGSYEQYF; DNA: TGTGCCAGCAGATCTATTAGGGGTTCTTACGAGCAGTACTTC
J: TRBJ2-7; D: -; size: -; V: TRBV7-9; CDR3: CASSLSDRPEQYF; DNA: TGTGCCAGCAGCCTCTCCGACAGGCCCGAGCAGTACTTC